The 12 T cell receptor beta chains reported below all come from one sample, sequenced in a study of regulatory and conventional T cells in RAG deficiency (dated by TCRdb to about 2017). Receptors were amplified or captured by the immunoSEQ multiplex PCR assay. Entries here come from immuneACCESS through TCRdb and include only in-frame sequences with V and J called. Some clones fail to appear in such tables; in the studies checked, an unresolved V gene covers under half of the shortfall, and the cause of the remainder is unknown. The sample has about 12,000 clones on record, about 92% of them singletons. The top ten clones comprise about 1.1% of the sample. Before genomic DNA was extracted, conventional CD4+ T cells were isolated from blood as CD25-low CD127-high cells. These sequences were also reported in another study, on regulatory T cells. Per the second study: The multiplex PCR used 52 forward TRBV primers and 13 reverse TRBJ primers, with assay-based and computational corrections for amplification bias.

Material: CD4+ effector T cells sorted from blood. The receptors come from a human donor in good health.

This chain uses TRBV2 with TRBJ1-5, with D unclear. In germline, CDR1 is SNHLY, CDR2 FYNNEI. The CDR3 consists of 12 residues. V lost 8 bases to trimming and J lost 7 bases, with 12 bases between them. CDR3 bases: TGTGCCAGCTCCCCGGCCCTGCAGCCCCAGCATTTT. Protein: CASSPALQPQHF.

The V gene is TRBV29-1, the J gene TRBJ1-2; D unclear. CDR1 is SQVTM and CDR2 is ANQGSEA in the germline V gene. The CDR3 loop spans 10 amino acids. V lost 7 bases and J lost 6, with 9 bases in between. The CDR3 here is CSADVDGYTF. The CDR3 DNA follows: TGCAGCGCTGATGTGGATGGCTACACCTTC.

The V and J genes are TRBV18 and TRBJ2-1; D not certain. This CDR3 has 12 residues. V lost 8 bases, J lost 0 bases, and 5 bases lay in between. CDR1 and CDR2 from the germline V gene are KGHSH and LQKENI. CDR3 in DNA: TGTGCCAGCCAGAGCTCCTACAATGAGCAGTTCTTC. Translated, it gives CASQSSYNEQFF.

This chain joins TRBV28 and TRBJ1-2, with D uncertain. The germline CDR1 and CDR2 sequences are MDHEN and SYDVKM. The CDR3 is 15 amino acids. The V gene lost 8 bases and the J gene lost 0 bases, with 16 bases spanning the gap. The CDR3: CASWPAITPNYGYTF. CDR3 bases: TGTGCCAGCTGGCCAGCTATTACTCCTAACTATGGCTACACCTTC.

As DNA, the CDR3 is TGTGCCAGCAGTCCAACAAGCGGGAGGGGGAAAGAGCAGTACTTC. Its protein is CASSPTSGRGKEQYF. The chain has TRBV28 and TRBJ2-7, with 10 bases matching TRBD2. In germline, CDR1 is MDHEN, CDR2 SYDVKM. The ends lost 5 bases at V and 7 bases at J; junction bases unmatched: 11. The CDR3 runs 15 residues.

The CDR3 here is CASSPLAGDAETQYF. The DNA of the CDR3 is TGTGCCAGCTCACCACTAGCGGGAGACGCAGAGACCCAGTACTTC. The chain joins TRBV18 to TRBJ2-5; 9 positions match TRBD2. The J segment lost 4 bases and the V segment lost 1 base, leaving 4 bases of the junction unmatched. Germline assignment: CDR1 KGHSH and CDR2 LQKENI. This CDR3 is built from 15 residues.

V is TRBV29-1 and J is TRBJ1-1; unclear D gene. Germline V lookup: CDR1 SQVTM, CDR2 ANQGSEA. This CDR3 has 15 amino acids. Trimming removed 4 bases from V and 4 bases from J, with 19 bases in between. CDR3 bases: TGCAGCGTTGTGGCCTTGGCAGGAGAATTCACTGAAGCTTTCTTT. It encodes CSVVALAGEFTEAFF.

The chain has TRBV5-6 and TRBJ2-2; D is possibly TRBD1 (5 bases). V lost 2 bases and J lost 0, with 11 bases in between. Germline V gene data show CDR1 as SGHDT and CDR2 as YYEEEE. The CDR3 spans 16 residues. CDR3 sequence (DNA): TGTGCCAGCAGCTTAGGGGCCAAGGCGAACACCGGGGAGCTGTTTTTT. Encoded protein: CASSLGAKANTGELFF.

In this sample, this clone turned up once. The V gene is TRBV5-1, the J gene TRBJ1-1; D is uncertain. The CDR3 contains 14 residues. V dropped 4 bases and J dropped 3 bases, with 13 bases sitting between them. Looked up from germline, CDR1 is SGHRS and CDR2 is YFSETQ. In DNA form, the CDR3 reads TGCGCCAGCAGCCCTGTTAGGAGAGACACTGAAGCTTTCTTT. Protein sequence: CASSPVRRDTEAFF.

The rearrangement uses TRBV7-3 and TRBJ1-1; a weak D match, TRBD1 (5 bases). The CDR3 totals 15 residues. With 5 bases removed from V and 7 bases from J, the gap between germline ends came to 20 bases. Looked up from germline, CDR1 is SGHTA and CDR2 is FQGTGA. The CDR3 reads CASSPSPGSGGEAFF. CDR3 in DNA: TGTGCCAGCAGCCCCTCCCCGGGGTCGGGGGGTGAAGCTTTCTTT.

CDR3 sequence (DNA): TGTGCAGTTATTCGGGGCCTGAGAGCTTTCTTT. Its translation is CAVIRGLRAFF. The chain combines TRBV30 with TRBJ1-1; weak D call: TRBD1 (5 bases). Germline V lookup: CDR1 GTSNPN, CDR2 SVGIG (reference sequence). The CDR3 runs to 11 residues.

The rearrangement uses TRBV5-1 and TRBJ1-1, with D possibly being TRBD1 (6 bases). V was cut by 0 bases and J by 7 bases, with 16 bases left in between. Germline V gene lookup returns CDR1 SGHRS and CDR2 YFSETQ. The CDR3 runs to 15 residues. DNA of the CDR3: TGCGCCAGCAGCTTGGGGGACCGGGACACCAGTGAAGCTTTCTTT. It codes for CASSLGDRDTSEAFF. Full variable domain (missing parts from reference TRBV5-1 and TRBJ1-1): KAGVTQTPRYLIKTRGQQVTLSCSPISGHRSVSWYQQTPGQGLQFLFEYFSETQRNKGNFPGRFSGRQFSNSRSEMNVSTLELGDSALYLCASSLGDRDTSEAFFGQGTRLTVV.